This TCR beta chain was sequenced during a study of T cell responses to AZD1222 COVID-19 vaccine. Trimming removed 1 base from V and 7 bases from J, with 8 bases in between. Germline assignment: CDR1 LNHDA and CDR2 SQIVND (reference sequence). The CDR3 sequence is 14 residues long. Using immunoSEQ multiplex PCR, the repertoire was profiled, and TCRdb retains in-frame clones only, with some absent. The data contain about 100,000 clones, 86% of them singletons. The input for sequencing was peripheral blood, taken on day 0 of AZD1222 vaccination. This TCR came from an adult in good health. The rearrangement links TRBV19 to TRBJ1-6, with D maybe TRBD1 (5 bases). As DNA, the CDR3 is TGTGCCAGTAGTATAGGACAGTTGAATTCACCCCTCCACTTT. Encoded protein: CASSIGQLNSPLHF.